Shown below are 30 T cell receptor beta chains from a single sample sequenced in a study of Graves' ophthalmopathy and Graves' hyperthyroidism. Scientists amplified the TCR beta CDR3 regions from RNA transcripts. HTBI primers were used in a first-round RT-PCR, which preceded a second-round multiplex PCR. MiXCR was run by TCRdb on the multiplex PCR reads, yielding one entry per CDR3 protein. This sample has 450,000 to 600,000 distinct CDR3 sequences, with 39% found just once. Sequencing used peripheral blood or thyroid tissue (not recorded which). Receptor source: an adult man with Graves' hyperthyroidism.

A note on this clonotype: This may stem from a read error, because a much larger clone lies one nucleotide away. This chain joins TRBV2 and TRBJ2-7, with D possibly being TRBD2 (5 bases). Per the germline V gene, CDR1 is SNHLY and CDR2 is FYNNEI. The CDR3 loop spans 13 amino acids. CDR3 amino acids: CASGEAAGYEQYF. DNA for the CDR3: TGTGCCAGCGGTGAAGCGGCAGGCTACGAGCAGTACTTC.

This clonotype was recorded once. This rearrangement joins TRBV5-1 to TRBJ1-1; D is ambiguous. Trimming removed 4 bases from V and 0 bases from J, with 16 bases in between. The CDR3 spans 16 residues. The germline V gene encodes CDR1 SGHRS and CDR2 YFSETQ. The CDR3 DNA is TGCGCCAGCAGCATCTCTAGTCTGGGCATGAACACTGAAGCTTTCTTT. Residues: CASSISSLGMNTEAFF.

V is TRBV2 and J is TRBJ2-5; D is unclear. Trimming removed 7 bases at V and 0 bases at J, with 12 bases between. Germline CDR1 is SNHLY and CDR2 is FYNNEI. The CDR3 runs to 14 residues. CDR3 sequence: CASTGGPYQETQYF. The CDR3 DNA reads TGTGCCAGCACCGGTGGGCCGTACCAAGAGACCCAGTACTTC.

This clonotype was seen many times. The CDR3 nucleotides are TGTGCCAGCAGCGCCCAGTCTAGCGGGGGACCCTACGAGCAGTACTTC. Translating gives CASSAQSSGGPYEQYF. The chain employs TRBV7-8 and TRBJ2-7; 10 bases line up with TRBD2. The CDR3 consists of 16 residues. The V gene's germline CDR1 is SGHVS and CDR2 FQNEAQ. J lost 2 bases, V lost 5 bases, and 9 bases had no gene match.

This chain links TRBV24-1 with TRBJ2-7; 8 positions match TRBD2. The end of the DNA is better explained by TRBJ2-1, so the J call may be wrong. This CDR3 region has 14 residues. Looked up from germline, CDR1 is KGHDR and CDR2 is SFDVKD. CDR3 region: CATSDRRLANEQFF. CDR3 bases: TGTGCCACCAGTGATAGGAGACTAGCGAATGAGCAGTTCTTC.

The rearrangement joins TRBV5-8 to TRBJ2-3; D uncertain. Per germline, CDR1 SGHTS and CDR2 YDEGEE. Trimming took 0 bases from V and 1 from J, leaving 9 bases between them. The length of the CDR3 is 15 residues. In DNA form, the CDR3 reads TGTGCCAGCAGCTTGGGGACGATGGGCACAGATACGCAGTATTTT. Amino acids: CASSLGTMGTDTQYF.

On this clonotype: At one boundary the junction diverges from the germline segment, which might be a read error. The chain recombines TRBV7-7 with TRBJ2-3; 7 bases map to TRBD2. The germline gives CDR1 SSHAT, CDR2 FNYEAQ (reference sequence). The CDR3 totals 13 residues. The CDR3 sequence is CASSLTGGDTQYF. The CDR3 DNA reads TGTGCTAGCAGCTTAACGGGAGGCGATACGCAGTATTTT.

This rearrangement joins TRBV10-2 to TRBJ2-2, with unresolved D. The CDR3 runs to 14 residues. The V gene's germline CDR1 is WSHSY and CDR2 SAAADI. Trimming removed 8 bases from V and 4 bases from J, with 14 bases in between. CDR3 nucleotides: TGCGCCAGCCGCCGGGCCCCGGGCACCGGGGAGCTGTTTTTT. Amino acid sequence: CASRRAPGTGELFF.

V is TRBV7-9 and J is TRBJ2-1, with 7 bases identical to TRBD2. This CDR3 has 16 amino acids. With 5 bases clipped from V and 0 bases from J, the junction kept 7 bases outside the gene matches. In germline, CDR1 is SEHNR, CDR2 FQNEAQ (reference sequence). This CDR3 is CASSPSGVSSYNEQFF. The CDR3 DNA reads TGTGCCAGCAGCCCTAGCGGAGTTAGCTCCTACAATGAGCAGTTCTTC.

V is TRBV12-5 and J is TRBJ2-5, with 7 nucleotides matching TRBD2. V shed 0 bases, J shed 1 base, and the junction held 2 bases outside the gene matches. Germline V gene sequence: CDR1 LGHNT, CDR2 FRNRAP. The CDR3 sequence is 15 residues long. The DNA of the CDR3 is TGTGCTAGTGGTTTGGTACTAGCGCCCCAAGAGACCCAGTACTTC. It codes for CASGLVLAPQETQYF.

Concerning this clonotype itself: A read error may be the cause here, since a much bigger clone is one base away. The DNA for the CDR3 is TGTGCCAGCATTCCCAGGGGGCTAGAGATCCAGTACTTC. Translation: CASIPRGLEIQYF. V and J are TRBV2 and TRBJ2-5, with TRBD1 matching 8 bases. The germline CDR1 and CDR2 sequences are SNHLY and FYNNEI. The CDR3 totals 13 residues.

This clonotype was seen only a few times. The chain carries TRBV6-1 and TRBJ1-1; D possibly corresponds to TRBD1 (5 bases). Germline CDR1 reads MNHNS; CDR2 reads SASEGT. This CDR3 region has 13 residues. The ends were cut back, 7 bases at V and 4 bases at J, with 13 bases in the middle. CDR3 amino acids: CASTYRGGTEAFF. CDR3 in DNA: TGTGCCAGCACCTACCGGGGGGGCACTGAAGCTTTCTTT.

The rearrangement uses TRBV5-1 and TRBJ2-7; D assignment may be TRBD1 or TRBD2 (6 bases each). The V gene's germline CDR1 is SGHRS and CDR2 YFSETQ. This CDR3 is 13 amino acids long. Between the trimmed V and J ends, which lost 4 bases and 7 bases, there was a span of 15 bases. The CDR3 loop is CASSRRGGHEQYF. In DNA, the CDR3 is TGCGCCAGCAGCCGCCGTGGGGGGCATGAGCAGTACTTC.

This clonotype was observed at least ten times. The rearrangement uses TRBV10-1 and TRBJ1-1, with 12 bases fitting TRBD1. V shed 8 bases, J shed 4 bases, and the junction held 8 bases outside the gene matches. Germline loops: CDR1 WNHNN, CDR2 SYGVQD (reference sequence). CDR3 length equals 15 residues. The CDR3 sequence is CASVRDRGRCTEAFF. CDR3 sequence (DNA): TGCGCCAGCGTCCGGGACAGGGGGCGTTGCACTGAAGCTTTCTTT.

V is TRBV10-3 and J is TRBJ1-2, with D perhaps matching TRBD1 (6 bases). V shed 10 bases and J shed 5 bases, with 17 bases lying between them. The CDR3 sequence is 13 residues long. Germline V gene lookup returns CDR1 ENHRY and CDR2 SYGVKD. CDR3 loop: CASSRGGFYGYTF. CDR3 in DNA: TGTGCCAGCAGCCGAGGGGGATTTTATGGCTACACCTTC.

V is TRBV29-1 and J is TRBJ2-7; 9 nucleotides align to TRBD2. V lost 8 bases to trimming and J lost 4 bases; unmatched junction nucleotides: 6. The CDR3 sequence is 12 residues long. Germline values: CDR1 SQVTM, CDR2 ANQGSEA. Here the CDR3 reads CSQDSGSYEQYF. The CDR3 DNA follows: TGCAGCCAAGATAGCGGGAGTTACGAGCAGTACTTC.

This chain links TRBV12-3 or TRBV12-4 with TRBJ1-1, with no clear D. Trimming pared 7 bases from V and 4 bases from J, leaving 16 bases between. The CDR3 length is 14 residues. This chain's CDR3 is CASTEGGRSTEAFF. CDR3 sequence (DNA): TGTGCCAGCACAGAGGGAGGACGGAGCACTGAAGCTTTCTTT.

This clonotype was seen a few times. V usage is TRBV7-2 and J usage is TRBJ1-1; the match to TRBD1 covers 7 bases. Trimming cost V 8 bases and J 2 bases; bases outside gene matches: 8. CDR3 length: 14 amino acids. Germline V gene sequence: CDR1 SGHTA, CDR2 FQGNSA. CDR3 loop: CASWTGTENTEAFF. The CDR3 region has the DNA TGTGCCAGCTGGACCGGGACAGAAAACACTGAAGCTTTCTTT.

The chain couples TRBV7-9 to TRBJ2-7, with D tentatively TRBD2 (10 bases). This CDR3 is 15 amino acids long. The V end was cut by 4 bases, the J end by 4 bases, with 17 bases between. Germline V gene data show CDR1 as SEHNR and CDR2 as FQNEAQ (reference sequence). CDR3 nucleotides: TGTGCCAGCAGCTCTACTAGCGGGACAGGGTACGAGCAGTACTTC. This gives the protein CASSSTSGTGYEQYF.

V gene TRBV20-1 combines with J gene TRBJ2-2; 7 bases are a match to TRBD2. This CDR3 contains 14 residues. V trimming: 3 bases; J trimming: 4 bases; junction bases outside the gene matches: 5. The germline V gene has CDR1 DFQATT and CDR2 SNEGSKA (reference sequence). In DNA, the CDR3 is TGCAGTGCTAGGGGGAGGGGAAGCACCGGGGAGCTGTTTTTT. Amino acids: CSARGRGSTGELFF.

This clonotype occurred many times. V usage is TRBV29-1 and J usage is TRBJ2-7; maybe TRBD1 (7 bases). Germline values: CDR1 SQVTM, CDR2 ANQGSEA. The CDR3 length is 14 residues. V was clipped by 3 bases and J by 7 bases, with 19 bases between them. For the CDR3, the DNA is TGCAGCGTTGAGGGGGGACAGCTGCTACGGGAGCAGTACTTC. This codes for CSVEGGQLLREQYF.

This chain links TRBV19 with TRBJ2-7; 9 bases line up with TRBD2. Trimming cost V 3 bases and J 7 bases; bases outside gene matches: 7. The CDR3 covers 14 residues. Germline CDR1 reads LNHDA; CDR2 reads SQIVND (reference sequence). This CDR3 is CASSMGLAGNEQYF. In DNA form, the CDR3 reads TGTGCCAGTAGTATGGGGCTAGCGGGGAATGAGCAGTACTTC.

This clonotype was counted many times. The chain links TRBV20-1 to TRBJ2-6; 10 bases are a match to TRBD1. This CDR3 has 17 residues. Germline loops: CDR1 DFQATT, CDR2 SNEGSKA (reference sequence). J gave up 2 bases and V 5 bases, and 9 bases lay outside the gene matches. The CDR3 DNA reads TGCAGTGCTCCAACCGGGACAGGGGTCGCTGGGGCCAACGTCCTGACTTTC. Encoded protein: CSAPTGTGVAGANVLTF.

The chain couples TRBV7-9 to TRBJ2-2, with TRBD2 as a possible D gene (5 bases). V was pared by 4 bases and J by 1 base, with 10 bases between. CDR3 size: 15 residues. Germline V gene lookup returns CDR1 SEHNR and CDR2 FQNEAQ (reference sequence). The CDR3 DNA reads as TGTGCCAGCAGCTCCCCGGCGGGGAACACCGGGGAGCTGTTTTTT. Its translation: CASSSPAGNTGELFF.

This chain links TRBV29-1 with TRBJ2-7, with 9 positions matching TRBD2. CDR1 is SQVTM, CDR2 ANQGSEA, per germline. The J segment lost 3 bases and the V segment lost 6 bases, leaving 12 bases of the junction unmatched. The CDR3 extends over 15 amino acids. This CDR3 is CSVAGTSLRGYEQYF. The CDR3 coding sequence is TGCAGCGTGGCCGGGACTAGCTTAAGGGGCTACGAGCAGTACTTC.

The chain links TRBV9 to TRBJ2-5; 8 bases map to TRBD1. After removal of 0 bases from V and 9 bases from J, the junction contained 13 bases not matched to a gene. The length of the CDR3 is 16 residues. Germline V CDR1 and CDR2: SGDLS, YYNGEE. In DNA, the CDR3 is TGTGCCAGCAGCGTAGTCAGCGCCAGGGGGCTTGAGGCCCAGTACTTC. It encodes CASSVVSARGLEAQYF.

This clonotype appeared many times. The V call is TRBV19, the J call TRBJ1-4; D uncertain. The germline V gene encodes CDR1 LNHDA and CDR2 SQIVND (reference sequence). The CDR3 is made up of 13 amino acids. V lost 7 bases and J 3 bases, leaving 9 bases between the germline ends. The CDR3 DNA reads TGTGCCAGTAATACAAGCCCTAATGAAAAACTGTTTTTT. Translated: CASNTSPNEKLFF. The full variable domain, rest sourced from reference TRBV19 and TRBJ1-4, is DGGITQSPKYLFRKEGQNVTLSCEQNLNHDAMYWYRQDPGQGLRLIYYSQIVNDFQKGDIAEGYSVSREKKESFPLTVTSAQKNPTAFYLCASNTSPNEKLFFGSGTQLSVL.

This clonotype was observed at least ten times. The V gene is TRBV7-9, the J gene TRBJ2-7; TRBD2 might be the D (6 bases). Trimming stripped 1 base from V and 5 bases from J, with 15 bases between. Per germline, CDR1 SEHNR and CDR2 FQNEAQ (reference sequence). CDR3 length equals 15 residues. CDR3 nucleotide sequence: TGTGCCAGCAGCTTAGAAATGGGAGGAACCCACGAGCAGTACTTC. Encoded protein: CASSLEMGGTHEQYF.

V gene TRBV7-2 combines with J gene TRBJ1-4, with D unclear. V lost 1 base, J lost 4 bases, and 10 bases lay in between. CDR1 and CDR2 (germline): SGHTA, FQGNSA. The CDR3 length is 15 residues. CDR3 nucleotide sequence: TGTGCCAGCAGCTTAGGAAGTGATCATAATGAAAAACTGTTTTTT. This translates into CASSLGSDHNEKLFF.

This clonotype was detected ten times or more. This rearrangement joins TRBV7-2 to TRBJ1-4; 8 nucleotides align to TRBD1. CDR1 and CDR2 (germline): SGHTA, FQGNSA. Trimming at V came to 3 bases and at J to 5 bases, leaving 5 bases not matched to a gene. CDR3 size: 15 residues. In DNA, the CDR3 is TGTGCCAGCAGCTTGGGGGGACAGGCAAATGAAAAACTGTTTTTT. Encoded protein: CASSLGGQANEKLFF. Variable domain in full (rest from reference TRBV7-2 and TRBJ1-4): GAGVSQSPSNKVTEKGKDVELRCDPISGHTALYWYRQSLGQGLEFLIYFQGNSAPDKSGLPSDRFSAERTGGSVSTLTIQRTQQEDSAVYLCASSLGGQANEKLFFGSGTQLSVL.